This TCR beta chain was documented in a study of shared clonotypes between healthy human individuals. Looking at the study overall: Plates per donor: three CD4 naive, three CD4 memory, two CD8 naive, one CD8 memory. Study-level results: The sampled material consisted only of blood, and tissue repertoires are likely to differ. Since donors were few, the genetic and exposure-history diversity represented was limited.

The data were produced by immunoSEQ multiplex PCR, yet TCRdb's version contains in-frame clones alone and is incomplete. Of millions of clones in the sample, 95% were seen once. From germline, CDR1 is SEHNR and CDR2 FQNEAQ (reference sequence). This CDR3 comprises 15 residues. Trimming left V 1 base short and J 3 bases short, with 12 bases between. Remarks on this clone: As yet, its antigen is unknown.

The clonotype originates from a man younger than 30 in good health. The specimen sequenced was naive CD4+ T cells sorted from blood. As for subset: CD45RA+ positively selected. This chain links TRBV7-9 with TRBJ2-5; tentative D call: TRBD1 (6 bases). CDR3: CASSLGQAREETQYF. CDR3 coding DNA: TGTGCCAGCAGCTTAGGACAGGCGAGGGAAGAGACCCAGTACTTC.